The clone carrying this T cell receptor beta chain has at least ten counts. Germline V gene lookup returns CDR1 SGHVS and CDR2 FQNEAQ. Trimming took off 2 bases at V and 1 base at J, with 8 bases between the two ends. The CDR3 sequence is 14 residues long. The record originates from a study of regulatory T cells in long-lasting Graves disease. Time point denoted: persistent/refractory GD, antithyroid drugs over 5 years with positive TRAb. Making the TCR library involved RNA that had been extracted from PBMCs. Assembly of TCR beta libraries relied on iRepertoire HTBI primers together with Arm-PCR of CDR3 regions. Each CDR3 protein is one row after TCRdb ran MiXCR on the multiplex PCR reads. Of roughly 400,000 distinct CDR3 sequences detected, less than 25% appear once; the ten largest clones hold around 21%.

The sequences come from peripheral blood mononuclear cells (PBMCs), collected when the disease was refractory, from a patient treated with antithyroid drugs. This clonotype was obtained from a female donor with Graves disease. V usage is TRBV7-8 and J usage is TRBJ1-1; D uncertain. The DNA for the CDR3 is TGTGCCAGCAGCTTATCGATCCAGAACACTGAAGCTTTCTTT. Amino acid sequence: CASSLSIQNTEAFF.